The rows below give T cell receptor beta chains drawn from one sample of a study of liver allograft versus peripheral blood T cells. TCRdb processed the reads anew with MiXCR; each CDR3 protein has one entry. The table lists 45 to 70 distinct CDR3 sequences. The source is a human patient who had a liver transplant. T cells may partly derive from the graft donor. CDR3s include the opening cysteine and the closing phenylalanine or tryptophan. A D gene is named only where the DNA matches it firmly. Some rows mark clone size as missing; the rest say once, few, many or name a class of expanded clone.

j_gene	d_gene	abundance	v_gene	CDR3nt	CDR3aa
TRBJ1-3	.	large	TRBV18	TGTGCCAGCTCACCCCGGGACACTGGAAACACCATATATTTT	CASSPRDTGNTIYF
TRBJ1-6	.	.	TRBV6-2/TRBV6-3	TGTGCCAGCAGTCCCCGGGTCACGGCTTCACCCCTCCACTTT	CASSPRVTASPLHF
TRBJ2-7	.	.	TRBV6-2/TRBV6-3	TGTGCCAGCAGTTATCCTAAGGGATCATACTCCTACGAGCAGTACTTC	CASSYPKGSYSYEQYF
TRBJ1-1	.	once	TRBV24-1	TGTGCCACCAGTGATTTGAGGACGAACACTGAAGCTTTCTTT	CATSDLRTNTEAFF
TRBJ1-1	.	.	TRBV27	TGTGCCAGCAGTTTAGGGACCATGAACACTGAAGCTTTCTTT	CASSLGTMNTEAFF
TRBJ2-5	.	medium-sized	TRBV20-1	TGCAGTGCTTCTACAGTGGGGGAGACCCAGTACTTC	CSASTVGETQYF
TRBJ1-1	.	.	TRBV19	TGTGCCAGTAGTCTGGGGGTGTTTTACACTGAAGCTTTCTTT	CASSLGVFYTEAFF
TRBJ1-2	TRBD1	hyperexpanded	TRBV6-6	TGTGCCAGCAGTAGCTCGACAGGGGCCGGGGATGGCTACACCTTC	CASSSSTGAGDGYTF
TRBJ1-1	TRBD1	few	TRBV27	TGTGCCAGCAGTTTGGGACAGAGAGCTGAAGCTTTCTTT	CASSLGQRAEAFF
TRBJ1-2	.	.	TRBV19	TGTGCCAGTAGTGAGGACAGTTATGGCTACACCTTC	CASSEDSYGYTF
TRBJ2-2	TRBD1	hyperexpanded	TRBV5-6	TGTGCCAGCAGCGGAAGTGGGACAGGGCTAACCGGGGAGCTGTTTTTT	CASSGSGTGLTGELFF
TRBJ2-3	TRBD2	large	TRBV6-2/TRBV6-3	TGTGCCAGCAGTTACTCTAGCGGGAGCACAGATACGCAGTATTTT	CASSYSSGSTDTQYF
TRBJ2-2	TRBD2	.	TRBV11-3	TGTGCCAGCAGCTTGGGCGGGGGGCGGACCGGGGAGCTGTTTTTT	CASSLGGGRTGELFF
TRBJ1-4	.	.	TRBV6-1	TGTGCCAGCAGGGGACGATGGCGAATTGATGAAAAACTGTTTTTT	CASRGRWRIDEKLFF
TRBJ1-1	.	.	TRBV5-4	TGTGCCAGCAGCTTGGACCAGAACACTGAAGCTTTCTTT	CASSLDQNTEAFF
TRBJ2-7	TRBD1	hyperexpanded	TRBV11-2	TGTGCCAGCAGCTTTGGGACAGAGGTTCGTGAGCAGTACTTC	CASSFGTEVREQYF
TRBJ1-1	.	.	TRBV13	TGTGCCAGCAGCCCCGGACAGTGGGGGGTCACTGAAGCTTTCTTT	CASSPGQWGVTEAFF
TRBJ1-4	.	.	TRBV6-5	TGTGCCAGCAGTTCCCCCGGGACGGATGAAAAACTGTTTTTT	CASSSPGTDEKLFF
TRBJ1-4	TRBD1	.	TRBV28	TGTGCCAGCAGTTTAAGTACAGGGGAAGGTGAAAAACTGTTTTTT	CASSLSTGEGEKLFF
TRBJ1-1	.	hyperexpanded	TRBV5-4	TGTGCCAGCAGTTCCTACCGACAGACTCTGAACACTGAAGCTTTCTTT	CASSSYRQTLNTEAFF
TRBJ2-1	TRBD2	hyperexpanded	TRBV19	TGTGCCAGTAGGCCTAGCGGGGGCGGCTACAATGAGCAGTTCTTC	CASRPSGGGYNEQFF